This T cell receptor (beta chain) was sequenced for a study of HIV-infected patients and healthy controls. From germline, CDR1 is SGHDN and CDR2 FVKESK. Trimming stripped 3 bases from V and 2 bases from J, with 10 bases between. This CDR3 is 14 amino acids long. The repertoire came from unfractionated whole blood and reflected all unsorted peripheral T cells. This clonotype qualifies as medium-sized. Alpha and beta constant-region primers primed reverse transcription of around 500 ng RNA. Each of the alpha and beta chains got its own library through chain-specific third strand synthesis with indices. From the 5' RACE reads, TCRdb called clonotypes with MiXCR, one entry per CDR3 protein. The sample consists of some 7,800 distinct CDR3 sequences, roughly 6% of them appearing once.

Sequencing was performed on blood, taken before antiretroviral therapy. The V gene is TRBV14, the J gene TRBJ2-5; no reliable D call. The receptor's source is an adult with HIV infection. The CDR3 protein is CASSQAAGQETQYF. The CDR3 DNA is TGTGCCAGCAGCCAGGCGGCAGGACAAGAGACCCAGTACTTC.